This TCR beta chain originates from a study of blood T cell repertoires in COVID-19. Study-level background: COVID-19 samples collected from the United States, Italy and Spain covered acute and convalescent phases. Sources were T cells, B-cell-depleted T cells, or PBMCs; the material itself was cDNA or gDNA.

The assay was immunoSEQ multiplex PCR, and TCRdb's table has in-frame clones only and misses some. The sample consists of some 150,000 clones, under 85% of them appearing once. The CDR3 contains 15 residues. Germline V CDR1 and CDR2: SGHRS, YFSETQ. The V and J ends lost 4 bases and 8 bases respectively, with 18 bases between them. The sequencing sample was made of peripheral blood. The clonotype originates from a man aged 45-60 years with active or convalescent COVID-19. The genes are TRBV5-1 and TRBJ1-4, with a tentative D call TRBD1 (6 bases). The CDR3 DNA is TGCGCCAGCAGCCCCGGGACACCGGGAAGGGAAAAACTGTTTTTT. Protein product: CASSPGTPGREKLFF. Filled out from reference TRBV5-1 and TRBJ1-4, the complete variable domain reads KAGVTQTPRYLIKTRGQQVTLSCSPISGHRSVSWYQQTPGQGLQFLFEYFSETQRNKGNFPGRFSGRQFSNSRSEMNVSTLELGDSALYLCASSPGTPGREKLFFGSGTQLSVL.